A single T cell receptor (beta chain) is shown here with its context. This record comes from a study of T-cell reconstitution after alpha-beta-depleted transplantation in children. Unique molecular identifiers were built into the TCRbeta library. TCRdb redid the calling of the PCR reads with MiXCR, one entry per CDR3 protein. The profile covers about 980,000 distinct CDR3 sequences, with roughly 29% appearing a single time and 28% taken by the ten largest. Material: PBMCs, mostly from graft donor cells, obtained 360 days after TCRalphabeta/CD19-depleted stem cell transplant. The clonotype was recovered from a boy younger than two who had a stem cell transplant for SCID, so the T cells may come from the graft donor.

The CDR3 is CSARDPRGEKTGELFF. DNA of the CDR3: TGCAGTGCTAGAGATCCCCGGGGCGAGAAGACCGGGGAGCTGTTTTTT. The rearrangement links TRBV20-1 to TRBJ2-2, with D perhaps assigned TRBD1 or TRBD2 (5 bases each). This CDR3 has 16 amino acids. CDR1 and CDR2 from the germline V gene are DFQATT and SNEGSKA (reference sequence). V was pared by 0 bases and J by 5 bases, with 16 bases between.